These T cell receptor beta chains were read from a single sample in a study of cytomegalovirus exposure and HLA in healthy donors. Using immunoSEQ multiplex PCR, the repertoire was profiled, and TCRdb retains in-frame clones only, with some absent. Among 150,000 or so clones listed, about four fifths were seen once. The sequencing input was PBMCs. The receptors come from a young woman in good health and CMV-seropositive. Both conserved end residues are part of each CDR3. A D gene is named only where the DNA matches it firmly. Part of the rows lack a size; the others show once, few, many or a class for expanded clones.

clone_size j_call v_call d_call cdr3_nt cdr3_aa
. TRBJ2-1 TRBV5-6 . TGTGCCAGCAGCTTTTATGTCGGGGGCTCCTACAATGAGCAGTTCTTC CASSFYVGGSYNEQFF
. TRBJ2-5 TRBV2 TRBD1 TGTGCCAGCAGTGAAGTGGGACAGGGAGGCATTGGGACCCAGTACTTC CASSEVGQGGIGTQYF
. TRBJ1-1 TRBV27 TRBD1 TGTGCCAGCAGTTTTTGGGGACAGGGGACGAACACTGAAGCTTTCTTT CASSFWGQGTNTEAFF
. TRBJ2-7 TRBV6-5 . TGTGCCAGCAGACTCCAGAACAGGGACTACGAGCAGTACTTC CASRLQNRDYEQYF
. TRBJ2-1 TRBV9 TRBD1 TGTGCCAGCAGCGTCGACCAGACAGGGGGTTCCTACAATGAGCAGTTCTTC CASSVDQTGGSYNEQFF
. TRBJ2-3 TRBV7-2 . TGTGCCAGCAGCTTAATGCCTAGTGGGGATACGCAGTATTTT CASSLMPSGDTQYF
few TRBJ2-3 TRBV5-4 TRBD1 TGTGCCAGCAGCTGGGACAGGAGAGCAGATACGCAGTATTTT CASSWDRRADTQYF
. TRBJ2-7 TRBV5-1 . TGCGCCAGCAGCTTGGCCCCAGGGAACGAGCAGTACTTC CASSLAPGNEQYF
. TRBJ2-7 TRBV20-1 . TGCAGTGCTACAGACACCTACGAGCAGTACTTC CSATDTYEQYF
. TRBJ2-1 TRBV28 TRBD1 TGTGCCAGCTCAGGGGACAGCTACAATGAGCAGTTCTTC CASSGDSYNEQFF
. TRBJ2-7 TRBV5-6 . TGTGCCAGCAGCTTGGAAACAGGTTCCTACGAGCAGTACTTC CASSLETGSYEQYF
. TRBJ2-7 TRBV30 . TGTGCCTGGAGTGTAGGGCCAGGGGAAAACTTC CAWSVGPGENF
. TRBJ1-6 TRBV11-1 TRBD1 TGTGCCAGCAGCTTAATGCAGGGGGCCAATTCACCCCTCCACTTT CASSLMQGANSPLHF
. TRBJ2-5 TRBV15 TRBD2 TGTGCCACCAGCAGAGATCGAGTTTCGGTAGCGGGGGACGGGTATTACTTC CATSRDRVSVAGDGYYF
. TRBJ2-7 TRBV6-5 TRBD1 TGTGCCAGCAGTTACTCGACAGGGGGTTACGAGCAGTACTTC CASSYSTGGYEQYF
. TRBJ2-3 TRBV30 TRBD2 TGTGCCTGGAGTGAGACTAGCGGGGGGGCAGATACGCAGTATTTT CAWSETSGGADTQYF
. TRBJ1-1 TRBV7-3 . TGTGCCAGCAGGTCGGGGGAATCGAACACTGAAGCTTTCTTT CASRSGESNTEAFF
. TRBJ2-1 TRBV29-1 TRBD1 TGCAGCGTTGAAGTGACAGGGGCAGCCTACAATGAGCAGTTCTTC CSVEVTGAAYNEQFF
. TRBJ1-6 TRBV11-2 . TGTGCCAGCAGCTTAAAATTTCCTAGTCAGGGATCACCCCTCCACTTT CASSLKFPSQGSPLHF
. TRBJ1-2 TRBV9 . TGTGCCAGCAGCCCGGGGGGGGGTAGCTATGGCTACACCTTC CASSPGGGSYGYTF
. TRBJ2-3 TRBV9 TRBD2 TGTGCCAGCAGATTGCAGCGGGGCTCCACAGATACGCAGTATTTT CASRLQRGSTDTQYF
. TRBJ1-4 TRBV10-1 TRBD1 TGCGCCAGCAGCGACACAGGGGAGAGTAGAGAAAAACTGTTTTTT CASSDTGESREKLFF
. TRBJ1-1 TRBV19 . TGTGCCAGTAGTATAGTCTCCGGGGGATACACTGAAGCTTTCTTT CASSIVSGGYTEAFF
. TRBJ2-7 TRBV6-6 . TGTGCCAGCAGGCCGCGGGGGCGCGGAAACGAGCAGTACTTC CASRPRGRGNEQYF
. TRBJ2-3 TRBV28 TRBD2 TGTGCCAGCAGTTTTCGAGCGGGGGATTCTCATAACACAGATACGCAGTATTTT CASSFRAGDSHNTDTQYF
. TRBJ1-3 TRBV5-8 . TGTGCCAGCAGCGTATTCCCTGGAAACACCATATATTTT CASSVFPGNTIYF
. TRBJ2-3 TRBV19 . TGTGCCAGTAGTATTGGGGCAGTCCTGGATACGCAGTATTTT CASSIGAVLDTQYF
. TRBJ1-2 TRBV7-2 . TGTGCCAGCAGCATCAGATCAGGGATCATTGGTTTTGGCTACACCTTC CASSIRSGIIGFGYTF
. TRBJ1-2 TRBV10-3 . TGTGCCATCAGTGGTAATGCTGAGTATGGCTACACCTTC CAISGNAEYGYTF
. TRBJ1-1 TRBV6-5 . TGTGCCAGCAGTTACGCGGAGGAAGCTTTCTTT CASSYAEEAFF
. TRBJ2-2 TRBV11-2 . TGTGCCAGCAGCTTTATCTTTCTTGGGCAGGGATCCCCCGGGGAGCTGTTTTTT CASSFIFLGQGSPGELFF
. TRBJ2-1 TRBV21-1 . TGTGCCAGCCAGGGGAGGGGAAACAATGAGCAGTTCTTC CASQGRGNNEQFF
. TRBJ2-1 TRBV6-1 . TGTGCCAGCCGGAGGGCGGGCGAGCAGTTCTTC CASRRAGEQFF
once TRBJ1-5 TRBV2 . TGTGCCAGCAGTGAAGCGGGGGGTGTTCAGCCCCAGCATTTT CASSEAGGVQPQHF
few TRBJ2-2 TRBV6-5 . TGTGCCAGCAGTTTATGGACAACGAACACCGGGGAGCTGTTTTTT CASSLWTTNTGELFF
. TRBJ1-6 TRBV28 TRBD1 TGTGCCAGCAGTACAGGGGGCCTCACTCTCCCCCTTTCACCCCTCCACTTT CASSTGGLTLPLSPLHF
. TRBJ1-1 TRBV28 . TGTGCCAGCAGTCAAATTGACAACGCTTTCTTT CASSQIDNAFF
. TRBJ2-1 TRBV7-3 . TGTGCCAGCAGCTCGACGACAGCCGGATACAATGAGCAGTTCTTC CASSSTTAGYNEQFF
. TRBJ1-2 TRBV6-6 TRBD1 TGTGCCAGCAGTTACGTGGGACAGGGCGACGGCTACACCTTC CASSYVGQGDGYTF
. TRBJ2-7 TRBV6-6 TRBD1 TGTGCCAGCAGTTCCACACAGGGGAGCTCCTACGAGCAGTACTTC CASSSTQGSSYEQYF
. TRBJ2-7 TRBV5-1 . TGCGCCAGCAGCTTGCGGGTGGGGCAGCTCTACGAGCAGTACTTC CASSLRVGQLYEQYF
. TRBJ2-3 TRBV28 . TGTGCCAGCAGTCCCAGGACAGATACGCAGTATTTT CASSPRTDTQYF
. TRBJ2-7 TRBV7-2 . TGTGCCAGCGGACGACAGGACTCGGCAAGGCAGTACTTC CASGRQDSARQYF
. TRBJ2-2 TRBV5-8 TRBD1 TGTGCCAGCACCCCGGATTGGGGACAGGACACCGGGGAGCTGTTTTTT CASTPDWGQDTGELFF
. TRBJ1-6 TRBV6-1 . TGTGCCAGCAGTGAAGCGCGAAATTCACCCCTCCACTTT CASSEARNSPLHF